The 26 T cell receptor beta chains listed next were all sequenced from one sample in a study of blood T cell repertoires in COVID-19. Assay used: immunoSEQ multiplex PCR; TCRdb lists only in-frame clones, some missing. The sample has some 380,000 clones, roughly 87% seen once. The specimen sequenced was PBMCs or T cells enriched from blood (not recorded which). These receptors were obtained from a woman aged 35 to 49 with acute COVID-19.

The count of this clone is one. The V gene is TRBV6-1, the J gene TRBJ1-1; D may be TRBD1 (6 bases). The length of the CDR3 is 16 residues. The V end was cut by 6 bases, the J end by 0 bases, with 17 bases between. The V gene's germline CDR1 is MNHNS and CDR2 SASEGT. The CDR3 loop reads CASRETGSLMNTEAFF. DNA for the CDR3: TGTGCCAGCAGGGAAACAGGGTCCCTCATGAACACTGAAGCTTTCTTT.

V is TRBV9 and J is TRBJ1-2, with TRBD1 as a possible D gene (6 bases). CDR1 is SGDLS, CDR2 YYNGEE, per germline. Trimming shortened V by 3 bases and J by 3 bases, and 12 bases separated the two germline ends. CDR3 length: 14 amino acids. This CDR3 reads CASSALNRDYGYTF. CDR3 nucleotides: TGTGCCAGCAGCGCACTAAACAGGGACTATGGCTACACCTTC.

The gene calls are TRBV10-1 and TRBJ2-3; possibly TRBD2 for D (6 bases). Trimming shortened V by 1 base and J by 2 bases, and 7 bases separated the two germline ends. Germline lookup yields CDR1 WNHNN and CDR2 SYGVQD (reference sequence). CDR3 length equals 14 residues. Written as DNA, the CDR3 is TGCGCCAGCAGTGAGTGGACTACCACAGATACGCAGTATTTT. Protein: CASSEWTTTDTQYF.

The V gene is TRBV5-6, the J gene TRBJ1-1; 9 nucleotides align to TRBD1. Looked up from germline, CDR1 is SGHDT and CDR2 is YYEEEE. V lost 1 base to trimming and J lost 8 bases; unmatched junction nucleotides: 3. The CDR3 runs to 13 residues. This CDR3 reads CASSLNRGREAFF. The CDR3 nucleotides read TGTGCCAGCAGCTTGAACAGGGGGCGGGAAGCTTTCTTT.

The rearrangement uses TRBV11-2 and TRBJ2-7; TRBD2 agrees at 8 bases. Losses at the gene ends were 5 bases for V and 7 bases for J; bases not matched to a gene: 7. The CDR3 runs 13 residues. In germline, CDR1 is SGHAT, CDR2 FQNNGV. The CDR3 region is CASSNFRGGEQYF. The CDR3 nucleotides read TGTGCCAGCAGCAACTTCCGGGGGGGTGAGCAGTACTTC.

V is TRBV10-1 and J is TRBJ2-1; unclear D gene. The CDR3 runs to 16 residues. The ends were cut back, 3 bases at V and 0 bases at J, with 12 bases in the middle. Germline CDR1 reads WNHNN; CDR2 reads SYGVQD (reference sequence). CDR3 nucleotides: TGCGCCAGCAGTGACACAAGGTACAGCTCCTACAATGAGCAGTTCTTC. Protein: CASSDTRYSSYNEQFF.

This CDR3 is CASSPTPGSNTEAFF. CDR3 DNA: TGTGCCAGCTCACCGACGCCGGGATCGAACACTGAAGCTTTCTTT. V gene TRBV18 combines with J gene TRBJ1-1; no firm D call. Germline V gene data show CDR1 as KGHSH and CDR2 as LQKENI. V lost 3 bases, J lost 1 base, and 12 bases lay in between. This CDR3 region has 15 residues. Combining the CDR3 with reference TRBV18 and TRBJ1-1 gives the whole variable domain NAGVMQNPRHLVRRRGQEARLRCSPMKGHSHVYWYRQLPEEGLKFMVYLQKENIIDESGMPKERFSAEFPKEGPSILRIQQVVRGDSAAYFCASSPTPGSNTEAFFGQGTRLTVV.

Here the CDR3 reads CASSLGQGVEEQYF. The CDR3 DNA sequence: TGCGCCAGCAGCTTGGGACAGGGGGTGGAGGAGCAGTACTTC. The chain employs TRBV5-1 and TRBJ2-7; the match to TRBD1 covers 9 bases. Germline V lookup: CDR1 SGHRS, CDR2 YFSETQ. V lost 0 bases, J lost 7 bases, and 5 bases stayed unmatched. This CDR3 is 14 amino acids long.

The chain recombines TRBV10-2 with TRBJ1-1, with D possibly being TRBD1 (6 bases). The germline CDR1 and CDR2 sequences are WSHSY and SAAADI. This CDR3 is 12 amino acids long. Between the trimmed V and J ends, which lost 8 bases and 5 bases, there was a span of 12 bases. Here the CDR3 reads CASYRDFTEAFF. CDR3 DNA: TGCGCCAGCTACAGGGATTTTACTGAAGCTTTCTTT.

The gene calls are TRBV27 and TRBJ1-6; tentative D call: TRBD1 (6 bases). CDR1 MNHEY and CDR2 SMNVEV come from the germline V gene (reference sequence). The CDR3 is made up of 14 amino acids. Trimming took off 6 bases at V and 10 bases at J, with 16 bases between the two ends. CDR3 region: CASSQGHRRSPLHF. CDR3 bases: TGTGCCAGCAGCCAGGGACACCGACGGTCACCCCTCCACTTT.

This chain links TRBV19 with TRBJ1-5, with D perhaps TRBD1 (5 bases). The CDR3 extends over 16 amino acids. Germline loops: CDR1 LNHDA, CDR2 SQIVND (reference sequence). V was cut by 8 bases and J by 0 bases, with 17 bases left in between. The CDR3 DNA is TGTGCCAGTGGGGGACTCCAGGGAATTAGCAATCAGCCCCAGCATTTT. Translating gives CASGGLQGISNQPQHF.

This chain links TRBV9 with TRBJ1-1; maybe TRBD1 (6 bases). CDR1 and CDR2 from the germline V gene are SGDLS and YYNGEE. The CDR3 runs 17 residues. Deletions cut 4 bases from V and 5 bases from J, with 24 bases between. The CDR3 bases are TGTGCCAGCAGCCATCCCCGAAACCCCAGGGGAAATACTGAAGCTTTCTTT. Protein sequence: CASSHPRNPRGNTEAFF.

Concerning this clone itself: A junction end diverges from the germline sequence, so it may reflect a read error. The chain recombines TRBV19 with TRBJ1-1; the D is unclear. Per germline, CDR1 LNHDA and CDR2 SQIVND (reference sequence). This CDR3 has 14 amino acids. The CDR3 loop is CASSNVGADTETFF. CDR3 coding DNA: TGTGCCAGTAGTAACGTGGGCGCAGACACTGAAACTTTCTTT.

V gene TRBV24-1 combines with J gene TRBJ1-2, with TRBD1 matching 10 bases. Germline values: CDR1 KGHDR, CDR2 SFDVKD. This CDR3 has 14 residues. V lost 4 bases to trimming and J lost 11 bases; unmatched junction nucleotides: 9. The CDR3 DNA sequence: TGTGCCACCAGTGAAGCTAGGGACAGGGGATTTTACACCTTC. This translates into CATSEARDRGFYTF.

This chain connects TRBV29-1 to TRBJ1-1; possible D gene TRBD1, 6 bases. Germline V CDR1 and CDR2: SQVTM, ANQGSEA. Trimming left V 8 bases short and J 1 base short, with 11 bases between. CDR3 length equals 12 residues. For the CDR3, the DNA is TGCAGCACCCGGACAGCGAACACTGAAGCTTTCTTT. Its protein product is CSTRTANTEAFF.

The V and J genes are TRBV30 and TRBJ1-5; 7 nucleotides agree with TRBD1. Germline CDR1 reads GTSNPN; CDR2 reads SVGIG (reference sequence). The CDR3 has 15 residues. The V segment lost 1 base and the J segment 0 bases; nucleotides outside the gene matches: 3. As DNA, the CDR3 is TGTGCCTGGAGTGCGGACAGGAATAGCAATCAGCCCCAGCATTTT. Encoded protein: CAWSADRNSNQPQHF.

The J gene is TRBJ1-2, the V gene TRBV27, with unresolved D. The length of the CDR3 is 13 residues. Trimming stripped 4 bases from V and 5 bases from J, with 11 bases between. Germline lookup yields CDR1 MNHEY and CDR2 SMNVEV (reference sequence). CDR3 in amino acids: CASSSQRRYGYTF. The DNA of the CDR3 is TGTGCCAGCAGTTCTCAGCGGCGGTATGGCTACACCTTC.

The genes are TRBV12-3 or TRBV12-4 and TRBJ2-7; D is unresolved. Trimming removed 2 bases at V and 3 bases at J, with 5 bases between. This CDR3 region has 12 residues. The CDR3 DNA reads TGTGCCAGCAGTTTAAGAGTCTACGAGCAGTACTTC. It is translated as CASSLRVYEQYF.

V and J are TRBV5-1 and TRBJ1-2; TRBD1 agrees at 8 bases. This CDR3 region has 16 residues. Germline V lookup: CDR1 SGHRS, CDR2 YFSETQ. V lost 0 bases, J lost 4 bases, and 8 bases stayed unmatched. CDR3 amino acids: CASSLGAGGESYGYTF. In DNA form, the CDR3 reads TGCGCCAGCAGCTTGGGGGCAGGGGGCGAGAGCTATGGCTACACCTTC.

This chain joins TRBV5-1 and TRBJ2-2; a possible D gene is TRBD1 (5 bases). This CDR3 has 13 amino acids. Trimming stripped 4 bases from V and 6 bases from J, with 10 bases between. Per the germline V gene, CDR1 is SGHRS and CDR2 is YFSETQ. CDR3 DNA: TGCGCCAGCAGCAAGCAGGGCGCCGGGGAGCTGTTTTTT. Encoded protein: CASSKQGAGELFF.

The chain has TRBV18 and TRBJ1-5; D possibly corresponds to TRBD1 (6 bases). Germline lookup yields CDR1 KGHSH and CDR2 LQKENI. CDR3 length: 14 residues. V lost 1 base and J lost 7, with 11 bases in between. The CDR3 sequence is CASSPQGEGQPQHF. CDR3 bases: TGTGCCAGCTCACCACAGGGGGAAGGCCAGCCCCAGCATTTT.

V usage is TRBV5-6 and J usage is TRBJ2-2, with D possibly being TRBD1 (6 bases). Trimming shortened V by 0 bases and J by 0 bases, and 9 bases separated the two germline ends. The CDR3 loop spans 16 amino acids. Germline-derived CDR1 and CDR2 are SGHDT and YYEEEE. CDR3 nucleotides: TGTGCCAGCAGCTTGGTTAGGACAGCGAACACCGGGGAGCTGTTTTTT. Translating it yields CASSLVRTANTGELFF.

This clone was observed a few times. For the CDR3, the DNA is TGTGCCAGCAGCTTACGGCAGGGAGGCGAGCAGTACTTC. Translating gives CASSLRQGGEQYF. This sequence joins TRBV7-2 and TRBJ2-7; a possible D gene is TRBD2 (6 bases). The germline V gene encodes CDR1 SGHTA and CDR2 FQGNSA. V lost 2 bases, J lost 6 bases, and 11 bases lay in between. This CDR3 is built from 13 residues.

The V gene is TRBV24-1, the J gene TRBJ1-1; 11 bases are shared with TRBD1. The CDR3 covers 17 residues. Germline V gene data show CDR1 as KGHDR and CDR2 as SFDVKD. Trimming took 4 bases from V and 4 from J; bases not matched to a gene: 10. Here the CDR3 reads CATSEPGGTGGGTEAFF. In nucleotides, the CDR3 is TGTGCCACCAGTGAGCCCGGGGGGACAGGGGGAGGCACTGAAGCTTTCTTT.

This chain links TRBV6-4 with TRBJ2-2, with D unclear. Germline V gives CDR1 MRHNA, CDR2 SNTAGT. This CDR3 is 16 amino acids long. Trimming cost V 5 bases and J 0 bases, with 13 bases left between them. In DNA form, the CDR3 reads TGTGCCAGCAGTCTTATGGGCAGGCCGAACACCGGGGAGCTGTTTTTT. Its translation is CASSLMGRPNTGELFF.

CDR3 coding DNA: TGTGCCAGCAGCCGGACAGTCCAAGAGACCCAGTACTTC. Protein: CASSRTVQETQYF. The chain recombines TRBV12-3 or TRBV12-4 with TRBJ2-5; TRBD1 is a possible D gene (6 bases). The CDR3 runs 13 residues. With 6 bases removed from V and 1 base from J, the gap between germline ends came to 9 bases.